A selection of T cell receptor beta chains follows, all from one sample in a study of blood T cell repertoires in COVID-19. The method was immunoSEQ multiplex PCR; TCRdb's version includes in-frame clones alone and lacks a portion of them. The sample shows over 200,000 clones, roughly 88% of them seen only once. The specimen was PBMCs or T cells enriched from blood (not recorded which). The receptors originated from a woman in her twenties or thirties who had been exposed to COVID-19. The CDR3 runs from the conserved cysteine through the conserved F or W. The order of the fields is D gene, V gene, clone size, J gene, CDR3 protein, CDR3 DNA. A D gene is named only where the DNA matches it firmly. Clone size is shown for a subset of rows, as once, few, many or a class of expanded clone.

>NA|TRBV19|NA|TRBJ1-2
CASSTEQGLKGYTF
TGTGCCAGTAGTACGGAACAGGGTTTGAAAGGCTACACCTTC
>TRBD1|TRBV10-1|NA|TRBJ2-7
CASSESTDRGTYEQYF
TGCGCCAGCAGTGAGTCGACGGACAGGGGGACCTACGAGCAGTACTTC
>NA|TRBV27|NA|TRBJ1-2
CASSLSGPRGFYYGYTF
TGTGCCAGCAGTTTATCAGGTCCGAGGGGGTTTTACTATGGCTACACCTTC
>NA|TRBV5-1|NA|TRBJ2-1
CASSEINGEQFF
TGCGCCAGCAGCGAAATAAACGGTGAGCAGTTCTTC
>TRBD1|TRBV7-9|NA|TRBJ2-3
CASSSPTGWSDTQYF
TGTGCCAGCAGCTCGCCGACAGGGTGGTCAGATACGCAGTATTTT
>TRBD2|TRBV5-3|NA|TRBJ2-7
CARSLSGTPYEQYF
TGTGCCAGAAGCTTGAGCGGGACCCCCTACGAGCAGTACTTC
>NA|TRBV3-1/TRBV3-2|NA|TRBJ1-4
CASSQDPGGGEKLFF
TGTGCCAGCAGCCAAGATCCGGGGGGGGGCGAAAAACTGTTTTTT
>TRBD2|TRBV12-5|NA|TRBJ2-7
CASGLRTSRSSYEQYF
TGTGCTAGTGGTTTGAGGACTAGCAGGAGCTCCTACGAGCAGTACTTC
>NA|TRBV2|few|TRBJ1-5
CASSGQRDQPQHF
TGTGCCAGCAGTGGACAGAGAGATCAGCCCCAGCATTTT
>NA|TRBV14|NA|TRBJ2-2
CASSQGPRGAGELFF
TGTGCCAGCAGTCAGGGGCCCCGAGGGGCCGGGGAGCTGTTTTTT
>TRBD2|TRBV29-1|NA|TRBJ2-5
CSGGTSKMETQYF
TGCAGCGGAGGGACTAGCAAGATGGAGACCCAGTACTTC
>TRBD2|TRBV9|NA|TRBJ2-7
CASSAPGTRHEQYF
TGTGCCAGCAGCGCTCCCGGGACTAGACACGAGCAGTACTTC
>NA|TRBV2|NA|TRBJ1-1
CASRNSKKPGTEAFF
TGTGCCAGCAGGAACAGCAAAAAACCGGGGACTGAAGCTTTCTTT
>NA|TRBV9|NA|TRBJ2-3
CASSVVAADTQYF
TGTGCCAGCAGCGTAGTTGCGGCAGATACGCAGTATTTT
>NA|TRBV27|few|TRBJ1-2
CASRAGNYGYTF
TGTGCCAGCAGGGCCGGGAACTATGGCTACACCTTC
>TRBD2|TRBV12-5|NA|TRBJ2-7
CASGLIAGAHEQYF
TGTGCTAGTGGTTTGATAGCGGGAGCCCACGAGCAGTACTTC
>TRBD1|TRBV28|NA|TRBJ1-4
CASNDRGDEKLFF
TGTGCCAGCAATGACAGGGGAGACGAAAAACTGTTTTTT
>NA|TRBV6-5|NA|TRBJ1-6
CASSYRGQEADSPLHF
TGTGCCAGCAGTTACAGGGGCCAAGAAGCAGATTCACCCCTCCACTTT
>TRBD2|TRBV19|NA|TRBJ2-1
CASSITSGPYNEQFF
TGTGCCAGTAGTATCACTAGCGGACCCTACAATGAGCAGTTCTTC
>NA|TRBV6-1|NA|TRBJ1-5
CASSESGEGSQPQHF
TGTGCCAGCAGTGAAAGCGGGGAGGGGAGTCAGCCCCAGCATTTT
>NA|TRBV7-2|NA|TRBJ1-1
CASSIITRGNTEAFF
TGTGCCAGCAGCATCATAACCAGGGGGAACACTGAAGCTTTCTTT
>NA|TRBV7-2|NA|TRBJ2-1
CASSLDYSGYNEQFF
TGTGCCAGCAGCTTAGACTATTCCGGGTACAATGAGCAGTTCTTC
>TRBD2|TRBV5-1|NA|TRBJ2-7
CASSLGGRRNYEQYF
TGCGCCAGCAGCTTAGGCGGGAGGCGTAACTACGAGCAGTACTTC
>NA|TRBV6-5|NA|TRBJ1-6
CASNRGSSSPLHF
TGTGCCAGCAACCGAGGGTCGTCTTCACCCCTCCACTTT
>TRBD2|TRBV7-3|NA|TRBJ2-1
CASSQTSGSYNEQFF
TGTGCCAGCAGCCAAACTAGCGGTTCCTACAATGAGCAGTTCTTC
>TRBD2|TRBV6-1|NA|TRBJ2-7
CASSESVAGVYEQYF
TGTGCCAGCAGTGAATCCGTGGCGGGGGTATACGAGCAGTACTTC
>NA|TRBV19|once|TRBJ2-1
CASSIIRSSYNEQFF
TGTGCCAGTAGTATAATTCGGAGCTCCTACAATGAGCAGTTCTTC
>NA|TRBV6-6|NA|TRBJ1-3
CASSPTYSRLTPAGNTIYF
TGTGCCAGCAGTCCAACATACTCCAGGCTTACCCCTGCTGGAAACACCATATATTTT
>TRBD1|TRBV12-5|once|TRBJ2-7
CASGLGVGGSSSYEQYF
TGTGCTAGTGGTTTGGGTGTAGGGGGCTCGAGCTCCTACGAGCAGTACTTC
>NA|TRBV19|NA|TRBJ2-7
CASSIREQGHYEQYF
TGTGCCAGTAGTATTCGGGAACAAGGCCACTACGAGCAGTACTTC
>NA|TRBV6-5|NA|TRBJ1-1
CASSYGAVNTEAFF
TGTGCCAGCAGTTACGGGGCAGTGAACACTGAAGCTTTCTTT
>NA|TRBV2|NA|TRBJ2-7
CASSVISYEQYF
TGTGCCAGCAGTGTAATATCCTACGAGCAGTACTTC
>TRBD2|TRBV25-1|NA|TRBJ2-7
CASSVQPGVSGRTYEQYF
TGTGCCAGCAGTGTCCAACCAGGGGTGAGCGGGAGGACCTACGAGCAGTACTTC
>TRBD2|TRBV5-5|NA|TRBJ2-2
CASSLGAGAHTGELFF
TGTGCCAGCAGCTTGGGGGCGGGAGCACACACCGGGGAGCTGTTTTTT
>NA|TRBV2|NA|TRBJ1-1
CASSEGGWGMNTEAFF
TGTGCCAGCAGTGAGGGGGGTTGGGGGATGAACACTGAAGCTTTCTTT
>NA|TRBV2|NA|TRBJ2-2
CASRIDIQENTGELFF
TGTGCCAGCAGAATCGATATACAAGAAAACACCGGGGAGCTGTTTTTT
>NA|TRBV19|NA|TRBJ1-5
CASRTGSYSNQPQHF
TGTGCCAGTAGGACAGGATCTTATAGCAATCAGCCCCAGCATTTT
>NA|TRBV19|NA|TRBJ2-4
CASNGGRLYF
TGTGCCAGTAACGGGGGACGTCTGTACTTC
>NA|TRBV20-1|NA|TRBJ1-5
CSASLAPQGDHQPQHF
TGCAGTGCTAGTCTCGCCCCCCAAGGGGATCATCAGCCCCAGCATTTT